Shown below are 16 T cell receptor beta chains from a single sample sequenced in a study of T-cell reconstitution after alpha-beta-depleted transplantation in children (dated by TCRdb to 2015 to 2016). Library preparation used PCR. The data were produced on an Illumina HiSeq 2500. To normalize quantification of the TCRbeta repertoire, the TCR libraries were built with molecular barcoding that relied on unique molecular identifiers. The public sequencing data were trimmed at Q25 with fastp and processed into clonotypes with MiXCR by TCRdb, which kept only in-frame beta chains. Identical CDR3 proteins give one entry, which carries the most common genes and DNA. A total of roughly 570,000 distinct CDR3 sequences appear in this sample, roughly 30% of them only once. The ten largest clones capture approximately 33% of the sample. Reading the label with the study, this specimen's treatment or condition is: allogeneic hematopoietic cell transplantation with graft depleted of TCRalphabeta T cells and CD19 B cells.

The source was PBMCs, collected before TCRalphabeta/CD19-depleted stem cell transplant. Receptor source: a boy under two years old with Wiskott-Aldrich syndrome, due to receive a stem cell transplant.

This clonotype has more than one count but fewer than ten. The V gene is TRBV6-5, the J gene TRBJ2-1; D call uncertain. The V and J ends lost 2 bases and 5 bases respectively, with 10 bases between them. This CDR3 comprises 14 residues. Germline CDR1 reads MNHEY; CDR2 reads SVGAGI. The CDR3 nucleotides read TGTGCCAGCAGTTACCGGGCCTTTAACAATGAGCAGTTCTTC. Protein product: CASSYRAFNNEQFF.

V and J are TRBV5-6 and TRBJ1-2; TRBD1 aligns across 9 bases. Per germline, CDR1 SGHDT and CDR2 YYEEEE. V lost 0 bases, J lost 7 bases, and 10 bases stayed unmatched. CDR3 length: 16 amino acids. In nucleotides, the CDR3 is TGTGCCAGCAGCTTGGTGGCAGGGACAGGGTTATTTGGCTACACCTTC. Translation: CASSLVAGTGLFGYTF.

The rearrangement uses TRBV2 and TRBJ2-7, with 8 bases identical to TRBD2. The J segment lost 0 bases and the V segment lost 1 base, leaving 8 bases of the junction unmatched. CDR3 size: 17 residues. Per the germline V gene, CDR1 is SNHLY and CDR2 is FYNNEI. The DNA of the CDR3 is TGTGCCAGCAGTGAAGTAGCCCTAGCGGGCGTCTCCTACGAGCAGTACTTC. It yields the protein CASSEVALAGVSYEQYF.

The chain has TRBV15 and TRBJ2-5; D unresolved. V was pared by 1 base and J by 7 bases, with 7 bases between. The CDR3 is made up of 12 amino acids. Per germline, CDR1 LNHNV and CDR2 YYDKDF (reference sequence). The CDR3 region is CATSRVPPTQYF. CDR3 DNA: TGTGCCACCAGCAGAGTACCCCCGACCCAGTACTTC.

This clonotype turned up a few times. This chain joins TRBV28 and TRBJ2-1; 7 nucleotides line up with TRBD1. CDR1 is MDHEN, CDR2 SYDVKM, per germline. V shed 6 bases, J shed 0 bases, and the junction held 8 bases outside the gene matches. The CDR3 extends over 16 amino acids. The CDR3 loop is CASREPGQSSYNEQFF. The CDR3 DNA sequence: TGTGCCAGCAGGGAACCGGGACAGAGCTCCTACAATGAGCAGTTCTTC.

The count of this clonotype is one. The chain is built from TRBV5-1 and TRBJ2-7, with TRBD1 matching over 7 bases. The CDR3 has 14 amino acids. CDR1 SGHRS and CDR2 YFSETQ come from the germline V gene. J lost 3 bases, V lost 4 bases, and 7 bases had no gene match. CDR3 sequence reads: CASSPDRLGYEQYF. The CDR3 nucleotides are TGCGCCAGCAGCCCGGACAGGTTGGGCTACGAGCAGTACTTC.

The rearrangement uses TRBV5-1 and TRBJ2-3; tentatively, D is TRBD1 (7 bases). V was pared by 2 bases and J by 4 bases, with 20 bases between. The CDR3 loop spans 17 amino acids. Germline CDR1 reads SGHRS; CDR2 reads YFSETQ. The CDR3, as DNA: TGCGCCAGCAGCTTTATCACCGTTGGAGGGGGCGCAGATACGCAGTATTTT. Translated: CASSFITVGGGADTQYF.

This chain joins TRBV20-1 and TRBJ2-5; 8 nucleotides agree with TRBD2. Looked up from germline, CDR1 is DFQATT and CDR2 is SNEGSKA (reference sequence). The CDR3 spans 13 residues. The V gene end was trimmed by 5 bases and the J gene end by 6 bases; junction bases not matched to a gene: 8. CDR3 sequence: CSAFQLAAKTQYF. In DNA form, the CDR3 reads TGCAGTGCTTTCCAACTAGCGGCCAAGACCCAGTACTTC.

This clonotype was picked up many times. Written as DNA, the CDR3 is TGCGCCAGCAGCTTGGAACTAGCGGGCGACAATGAGCAGTTCTTC. As protein: CASSLELAGDNEQFF. The chain has TRBV5-1 and TRBJ2-1, with 9 nucleotides matching TRBD2. This CDR3 has 15 residues. The V gene end was trimmed by 0 bases and the J gene end by 5 bases; junction bases not matched to a gene: 3. Germline loops: CDR1 SGHRS, CDR2 YFSETQ.

This clonotype turned up a few times. This chain links TRBV28 with TRBJ2-7; D may be TRBD2 (5 bases). Germline V gives CDR1 MDHEN, CDR2 SYDVKM. The CDR3 has 17 amino acids. Trimming took 7 bases from V and 6 from J, leaving 28 bases between them. The CDR3 is CASMTTTGFIEAGEQYF. Here the CDR3 DNA reads TGTGCCAGCATGACGACGACGGGATTTATAGAGGCGGGCGAGCAGTACTTC.

The V gene is TRBV30, the J gene TRBJ2-1; the match to TRBD2 covers 8 bases. Germline CDR1 and CDR2: GTSNPN and SVGIG (reference sequence). The CDR3 runs 10 residues. In nucleotides, the CDR3 is TGTGCAGCGGGAGACAATGAGCAGTTCTTC. Amino acid sequence: CAAGDNEQFF.

In its sample, this clonotype was seen a few times. The chain joins TRBV5-1 to TRBJ2-3; the D is unclear. The CDR3 spans 16 residues. CDR1 and CDR2 from the germline V gene are SGHRS and YFSETQ. Trimming pared 2 bases from V and 1 base from J, leaving 14 bases between. The CDR3 sequence: CASSFDQHTRTDTQYF. CDR3 in DNA: TGCGCCAGCAGCTTCGATCAACATACCCGCACAGATACGCAGTATTTT.

This clonotype was counted a single time. The rearrangement joins TRBV10-3 to TRBJ1-6; tentative D call: TRBD1 (5 bases). This CDR3 is built from 17 residues. In germline, CDR1 is ENHRY, CDR2 SYGVKD. V shed 1 base and J shed 9 bases, with 19 bases lying between them. This CDR3 is CAISELRDSPASSPLHF. The CDR3, as DNA: TGTGCCATCAGTGAGTTGAGAGACAGCCCAGCTAGTTCACCCCTCCACTTT.

This rearrangement joins TRBV7-9 to TRBJ2-7; 7 nucleotides agree with TRBD2. Germline V gives CDR1 SEHNR, CDR2 FQNEAQ (reference sequence). Trimming took 6 bases from V and 4 from J; bases not matched to a gene: 12. The CDR3 loop spans 15 amino acids. The CDR3 DNA follows: TGTGCCAGCAGACGATACAGCGGGAAGTCGTACGAGCAGTACTTC. Its translation: CASRRYSGKSYEQYF.

This clonotype was counted between two and nine times. This chain joins TRBV20-1 and TRBJ2-1; D is possibly TRBD1 (7 bases). The CDR3 runs 14 residues. Between the trimmed V and J ends, which lost 2 bases and 7 bases, there was a span of 15 bases. The V gene's germline CDR1 is DFQATT and CDR2 SNEGSKA (reference sequence). DNA for the CDR3: TGCAGTGCTAGACGCGGGACAGTCACGAATGAGCAGTTCTTC. Residues: CSARRGTVTNEQFF.

This chain joins TRBV6-5 and TRBJ1-3; TRBD1 aligns across 12 bases. There are 17 residues in the CDR3. The ends lost 0 bases at V and 6 bases at J; junction bases unmatched: 6. The germline gives CDR1 MNHEY, CDR2 SVGAGI. For the CDR3, the DNA is TGTGCCAGCAGTTACTCGATGGGGACAGGGGGCGAAAACACCATATATTTT. It encodes CASSYSMGTGGENTIYF.